This T cell receptor (beta chain) was identified in a study of blood T cell repertoires in COVID-19. About the study: The cDNA or gDNA used as material had been derived from T cells, B-cell-depleted T cells, or PBMCs.

Germline lookup yields CDR1 MGHRA and CDR2 YSYEKL. V shed 2 bases and J shed 8 bases, with 13 bases lying between them. The CDR3 loop spans 14 amino acids. Original analysis: It was from reference gene primer amplification that nucleated cell counts were estimated. TCRdb's table, derived via immunoSEQ multiplex PCR, lists solely in-frame clones and lacks some. V and J calls and clone size are as listed in that table; D and trimming were resolved from the DNA. Of over 120,000 clones listed, more than 65% are singletons. Source material: peripheral blood. The gene calls are TRBV4-1 and TRBJ1-3; D perhaps matches TRBD1 (6 bases). The TCR was taken from a woman aged 60 to 75 with acute or convalescent COVID-19. CDR3 sequence reads: CASSQQGHVDTIYF. The CDR3 DNA reads TGCGCCAGCAGCCAACAGGGGCATGTGGACACCATATATTTT.